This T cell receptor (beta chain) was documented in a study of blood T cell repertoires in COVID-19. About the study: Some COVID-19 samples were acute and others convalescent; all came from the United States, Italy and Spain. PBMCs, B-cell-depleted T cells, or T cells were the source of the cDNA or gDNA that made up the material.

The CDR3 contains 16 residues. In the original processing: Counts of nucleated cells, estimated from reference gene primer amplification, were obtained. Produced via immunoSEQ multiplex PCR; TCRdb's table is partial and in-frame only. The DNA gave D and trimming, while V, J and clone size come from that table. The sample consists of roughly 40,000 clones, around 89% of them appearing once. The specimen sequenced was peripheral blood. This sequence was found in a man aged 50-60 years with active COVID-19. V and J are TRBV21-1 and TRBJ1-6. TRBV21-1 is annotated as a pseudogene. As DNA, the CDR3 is TGTGCCAGCAACCGCGGGGGCAGACGCTTTAATTCACCCCTCCACTTT. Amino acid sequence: CASNRGGRRFNSPLHF.